These T cell receptor beta chains were read from a single sample in a study of precursors of human CD4 cytotoxic T cells. MiXCR, run by TCRdb on the reads, gives a single entry per CDR3 protein. This sample has some 520 distinct CDR3 sequences, with more than 15% found just once. Sample: memory CD4+ T cells from blood (PBMCs). The receptors stem from a human donor in good health. CDR3s leave out the opening cysteine and the closing phenylalanine or tryptophan.

V	J	CDR3
TRBV5-4	TRBJ1-2	ASSQLQGDYGYT
TRBV5-1	TRBJ2-2	ASRRAADTGELF
TRBV9	TRBJ2-1	ASSASGSSYNEQF
TRBV30	TRBJ2-7	AWSGLYEQY
TRBV18	TRBJ1-6	ASSPGGSRRANSPLH
TRBV5-1	TRBJ2-7	ASSRVQTYEQY
TRBV6-5	TRBJ2-1	ASSYKRGSSYNEQF
TRBV5-1	TRBJ2-2	ASSPSTGDTGELF
TRBV12-3/TRBV12-4	TRBJ1-5	ASSLGGGGQPQH
TRBV6-2/TRBV6-3	TRBJ1-5	ASSYTTGVDQPQH
TRBV28	TRBJ2-3	ASSLDTVTDTQY
TRBV5-1	TRBJ2-1	ASSHGLAGIDEQF
TRBV30	TRBJ1-2	AWTPDSFYGYT
TRBV11-3	TRBJ2-1	ASSLGNNEQF
TRBV20-1	TRBJ1-4	SASTHRQGTVGSEKLF
TRBV21-1	TRBJ1-6	ASSKGGHRSPLH
TRBV5-1	TRBJ2-7	ASTLSSGNYEQY
TRBV2	TRBJ2-7	ASTFSSEHEQY
TRBV6-5	TRBJ2-5	ASTLQGGRETQY
TRBV5-1	TRBJ2-3	ASSFSTGTGTDTQY
TRBV7-2	TRBJ2-7	ASSLDDRGNNEQY
TRBV5-1	TRBJ1-1	ASSRNTEAF
TRBV20-1	TRBJ1-2	SAPREGYGYT
TRBV19	TRBJ1-5	ASSPGTGGGQPQH
TRBV4-2	TRBJ2-5	ASSQEGQGVQETQY
TRBV5-1	TRBJ2-3	ASGLRGAGEKDTQY
TRBV30	TRBJ1-1	AWSVGGLNTEAF
TRBV7-2	TRBJ2-3	ASSLGGAGAFTDTQY
TRBV3-1	TRBJ2-1	ASSQSGSRRNEQF
TRBV11-2	TRBJ1-1	ASSFPAAGDTEAF
TRBV5-1	TRBJ1-5	ASSQGQGPNQPQH
TRBV5-1	TRBJ2-3	ASSLVGLGYSTDTQY
TRBV12-5	TRBJ2-1	ASGPGQGVYNEQF
TRBV29-1	TRBJ1-1	SVATRMTTEAF
TRBV5-1	TRBJ2-1	ASSLGLGQGYNEQF
TRBV5-5	TRBJ2-5	ASSLGGAVRIETQY
TRBV30	TRBJ1-2	AWSVGVGYT
TRBV4-2	TRBJ1-5	ASSQEGYSNQPQH
TRBV12-3/TRBV12-4	TRBJ1-4	ASSFETGPNEKLF
TRBV5-1	TRBJ2-7	ASSLVGTSYEQY
TRBV5-1	TRBJ1-2	ASKTQGGYGYT